This T cell receptor (beta chain) was sequenced for a study of T cell responses to AZD1222 COVID-19 vaccine. Notes on the study in general: Regions 160-218 and 743-854 held dominance among vaccine-associated CD4 TCRs, which spanned spike. In the spike-specific TCR repertoire, nearly half reportedly target unmutated variant regions. There were repertoire samples only from the period after the peak T cell response.

It was second doses at about 4 or about 12 weeks that were pooled. Details on this clone: The target antigen is unknown.

The CDR3 sequence is 12 residues long. The germline V gene has CDR1 SQVTM and CDR2 ANQGSEA. V was clipped by 7 bases and J by 4 bases, with 13 bases between them. Measured with immunoSEQ multiplex PCR; TCRdb has only the in-frame clones, and not every one. Among about 110,000 clones listed, more than 70% were seen once. The source is an adult who received the AZD1222 COVID-19 vaccine. The source material was peripheral blood, sampled 28 days after the second AZD1222 dose. The rearrangement links TRBV29-1 to TRBJ1-2, with a weak D call TRBD1 (5 bases). CDR3 sequence (DNA): TGCAGCGCTGCTCAGGGATCCTATGGCTACACCTTC. Translated: CSAAQGSYGYTF. The full variable domain, completed using reference TRBV29-1 and TRBJ1-2, is SAVISQKPSRDICQRGTSLTIQCQVDSQVTMMFWYRQQPGQSLTLIATANQGSEATYESGFVIDKFPISRPNLTFSTLTVSNMSPEDSSIYLCSAAQGSYGYTFGSGTRLTVV.